The 17 T cell receptor beta chains below were found in one sample sequenced in a study of T-cell memory formation after mild COVID-19. One entry per CDR3 protein results from TCRdb running MiXCR on the 5' RACE reads. The top ten hold around 3.3% of the sample, which has some 210,000 distinct CDR3 sequences, approximately 10% seen once. Sequencing used PBMCs or a T cell subset sorted from them (not recorded which). All receptors come from a man aged 18 to 29 who had mild COVID-19 (a few samples of this study predate the infection). Cell type and time point are not known.

This clonotype was seen more than once but under ten times. V gene TRBV7-3 combines with J gene TRBJ2-5; D is possibly TRBD1 (6 bases). The germline V gene encodes CDR1 SGHTA and CDR2 FQGTGA. This CDR3 has 13 residues. Trimming cost V 6 bases and J 0 bases, with 8 bases left between them. DNA of the CDR3: TGTGCCAGCAGGGGGGACAACCAAGAGACCCAGTACTTC. It specifies CASRGDNQETQYF.

This clonotype showed up just a few times. This chain uses TRBV29-1 with TRBJ2-3, with 10 positions matching TRBD2. Germline trimming cut 0 bases from V and 9 bases from J; bases unmatched to any gene: 6. This CDR3 comprises 14 residues. Germline CDR1 reads SQVTM; CDR2 reads ANQGSEA. CDR3 residues: CSVEDYLAGATQYF. CDR3 DNA: TGCAGCGTTGAAGATTATCTAGCGGGGGCAACGCAGTATTTT.

The chain couples TRBV27 to TRBJ2-1; D gene unclear. This CDR3 region has 14 residues. Germline CDR1 and CDR2: MNHEY and SMNVEV (reference sequence). The germline V and J ends were trimmed by 10 bases and 9 bases, with 22 bases remaining between them. CDR3 region: CATPTHVRIAEQFF. CDR3 nucleotides: TGTGCCACCCCGACACACGTACGGATTGCTGAGCAGTTCTTC.

This clonotype was counted many times. The chain couples TRBV12-3 or TRBV12-4 to TRBJ2-5; the D is unclear. Trimming took off 6 bases at V and 3 bases at J, with 8 bases between the two ends. The CDR3 length is 12 residues. The CDR3 DNA follows: TGTGCCAGCAGCCGTATAAAAGAGACCCAGTACTTC. This translates into CASSRIKETQYF.

The genes are TRBV12-5 and TRBJ1-2; D gene ambiguous. The CDR3 runs 13 residues. The V end lost 0 bases, the J end lost 5 bases, and 7 bases lay between the germline ends. In germline, CDR1 is LGHNT, CDR2 FRNRAP. CDR3 sequence (DNA): TGTGCTAGTGGTTTGGTGGCACCTTATGGCTACACCTTC. Encoded protein: CASGLVAPYGYTF.

This clonotype was seen ten or more times. The gene calls are TRBV7-2 and TRBJ2-5; 7 bases are shared with TRBD2. The germline V gene encodes CDR1 SGHTA and CDR2 FQGNSA. The CDR3 runs 15 residues. With V trimmed by 1 base and J by 5 bases, 7 bases remained unmatched. Here the CDR3 DNA reads TGTGCCAGCAGCTTAGAACGACTAGCATGGGAGACCCAGTACTTC. This sequence encodes CASSLERLAWETQYF. The variable domain in full, with the rest retrieved from reference TRBV7-2 and TRBJ2-5, is GAGVSQSPSNKVTEKGKDVELRCDPISGHTALYWYRQSLGQGLEFLIYFQGNSAPDKSGLPSDRFSAERTGGSVSTLTIQRTQQEDSAVYLCASSLERLAWETQYFGPGTRLLVL.

In its sample, this clonotype was seen many times. Given a much more abundant clone one base away, this may be a read error. The chain links TRBV7-9 to TRBJ1-5; D gene unclear. With 2 bases removed from V and 2 bases from J, the gap between germline ends came to 4 bases. CDR1 is SEHNR, CDR2 FQNEAQ, per germline (reference sequence). The CDR3 totals 13 residues. The CDR3 DNA sequence: TGTGCCAGCAGCTTAACCGGCAATCAGCCCCAGCATTTT. This sequence encodes CASSLTGNQPQHF.

The rearrangement joins TRBV4-3 to TRBJ1-2, with TRBD1 matching over 9 bases. The CDR3 spans 17 residues. V was clipped by 6 bases and J by 5 bases; unmatched bases: 16. Germline V CDR1 and CDR2: LGHNA, YSLEER. The CDR3 sequence: CASRLAGSGTGIYGYTF. In DNA, the CDR3 is TGCGCCAGCAGACTAGCGGGTTCCGGGACAGGGATTTATGGCTACACCTTC.

This clonotype was counted between two and nine times. V is TRBV12-3 or TRBV12-4 and J is TRBJ1-2, with D unresolved. The CDR3 extends over 14 amino acids. The V gene lost 4 bases and the J gene lost 7 bases, with 16 bases spanning the gap. The CDR3 DNA is TGTGCCAGCAGTTCTGCGATTGTAGTGCGTGGCTACACCTTC. As protein: CASSSAIVVRGYTF.

The chain combines TRBV6-2 or TRBV6-3 with TRBJ2-5, with D hard to call. Trimming stripped 6 bases from V and 5 bases from J, with 13 bases between. This CDR3 comprises 13 residues. CDR1 MNHEY and CDR2 SVGEGT come from the germline V gene. The CDR3 DNA is TGTGCCAGCAGGCTAAGGGATTTGGAGACCCAGTACTTC. It specifies CASRLRDLETQYF.

This chain joins TRBV4-3 and TRBJ1-2, with D hard to call. The CDR3 is made up of 16 amino acids. CDR1 and CDR2 (germline): LGHNA, YSLEER. Trimming cost V 0 bases and J 0 bases, with 11 bases left between them. CDR3 nucleotide sequence: TGCGCCAGCAGCCAAGATCTAGGAGTCCCTAACTATGGCTACACCTTC. Residues: CASSQDLGVPNYGYTF.

In this sample, this clonotype turned up a few times. The J gene is TRBJ2-3, the V gene TRBV3-1; TRBD1 matches 7 bases. This CDR3 contains 14 residues. With V trimmed by 7 bases and J by 0 bases, 4 bases remained unmatched. Germline values: CDR1 LGHDT, CDR2 YNNKEL (reference sequence). The CDR3 region has the DNA TGTGCCAGCAAAACAGGGGAGAGCACAGATACGCAGTATTTT. Translation: CASKTGESTDTQYF.

This clonotype has a handful of counts. V usage is TRBV28 and J usage is TRBJ2-3; D unclear. Trimming cost V 3 bases and J 0 bases, with 7 bases left between them. The CDR3 loop spans 14 amino acids. In germline, CDR1 is MDHEN, CDR2 SYDVKM. The CDR3 is CASSFKPSTDTQYF. The DNA for the CDR3 is TGTGCCAGCAGTTTTAAGCCTAGCACAGATACGCAGTATTTT. The full variable domain, its missing parts supplied by reference TRBV28 and TRBJ2-3, is DVKVTQSSRYLVKRTGEKVFLECVQDMDHENMFWYRQDPGLGLRLIYFSYDVKMKEKGDIPEGYSVSREKKERFSLILESASTNQTSMYLCASSFKPSTDTQYFGPGTRLTVL.

This clonotype has only a few counts. The rearrangement uses TRBV6-5 and TRBJ2-2, with TRBD2 matching over 7 bases. V lost 4 bases and J lost 0; bases outside the gene matches: 2. CDR1 is MNHEY, CDR2 SVGAGI, per germline. The CDR3 runs 15 residues. Written as DNA, the CDR3 is TGTGCCAGCAGTTCGACTAGCTCGAACACCGGGGAGCTGTTTTTT. It translates to CASSSTSSNTGELFF.

The chain employs TRBV4-1 and TRBJ1-2, with D perhaps TRBD1 (6 bases). The V end lost 0 bases, the J end lost 12 bases, and 14 bases lay between the germline ends. The CDR3 runs to 13 residues. Germline assignment: CDR1 MGHRA and CDR2 YSYEKL. CDR3 coding DNA: TGCGCCAGCAGCCAAGATAAAGGACAGAAGAACACCTTC. Its protein product is CASSQDKGQKNTF.

The V gene is TRBV7-2, the J gene TRBJ2-7; 8 bases align to TRBD1. Trimming took 3 bases from V and 12 from J; bases not matched to a gene: 10. The germline V gene encodes CDR1 SGHTA and CDR2 FQGNSA. The CDR3 is 13 amino acids. The CDR3 DNA reads TGTGCCAGCAGCTTTACCGCGACAGGGGTGATGTACGTC. This gives the protein CASSFTATGVMYV.

Only a few counts were recorded for this clonotype. V usage is TRBV7-3 and J usage is TRBJ2-3; 8 nucleotides align to TRBD1. Germline CDR1 reads SGHTA; CDR2 reads FQGTGA. V lost 5 bases to trimming and J lost 2 bases; unmatched junction nucleotides: 6. This CDR3 contains 15 residues. The CDR3 nucleotides are TGTGCCAGCAGCCGACAGGGGCGAAACACAGATACGCAGTATTTT. It codes for CASSRQGRNTDTQYF.